This T cell receptor beta chain was identified in a study of T cell responses to AZD1222 COVID-19 vaccine. Study-wide results and limits: The sample set comprised mostly white British donors with more females, and clonal diversity was possibly underestimated. Unmutated variant regions are reportedly targeted by nearly half of spike-specific TCRs.

Germline V gene sequence: CDR1 DFQATT, CDR2 SNEGSKA (reference sequence). V was cut by 6 bases and J by 2 bases, with 8 bases left in between. This CDR3 has 11 amino acids. A note on this clone: Its target is not known.

TCRdb's table, derived via immunoSEQ multiplex PCR, lists solely in-frame clones and lacks some. The table has around 140,000 clones, approximately 92% seen once. The chain carries TRBV20-1 and TRBJ2-7; D is undetermined. This receptor was obtained from an adult who received the AZD1222 COVID-19 vaccine. This specimen was peripheral blood, taken 28 days after the second AZD1222 dose. This CDR3 is CSATRTYEQYF. The CDR3 DNA reads as TGCAGTGCGACAAGGACCTACGAGCAGTACTTC.